This T cell receptor (beta chain) was identified in a study of response to subunit inactivated influenza vaccine. Trimming removed 6 bases from V and 4 bases from J, with 15 bases in between. The CDR3 totals 14 residues. Per the germline V gene, CDR1 is SGHVS and CDR2 is FNYEAQ. TCRdb re-called the RT-PCR reads through MiXCR, storing one row per CDR3 protein. The sample consists of 250,000 to 350,000 distinct CDR3 sequences, about 20% of them appearing once. This clonotype has a handful of counts. Source: PBMCs from blood, taken about 20 months after vaccination. The J gene is TRBJ1-1, the V gene TRBV7-6, with D possibly being TRBD1 (6 bases). This clonotype was obtained from a man in his fifties or sixties who received an inactivated influenza vaccine. The CDR3: CASSQRQAPTEAFF. CDR3 nucleotide sequence: TGTGCCAGCAGTCAACGACAGGCGCCCACTGAAGCTTTCTTT.